One and the same sample provided the 27 T cell receptor beta chains below, sequenced in a study of blood T cell repertoires in COVID-19. Measured with immunoSEQ multiplex PCR; TCRdb has only the in-frame clones, and not every one. This table holds some 350,000 clones, roughly 90% found once. The sequencing sample was made of peripheral blood. All receptors come from a woman aged 70 to 79 with COVID-19, enrolled during active disease.

The J gene is TRBJ1-5, the V gene TRBV5-6; 9 positions agree with TRBD1. CDR3 length: 16 amino acids. Trimming at V came to 0 bases and at J to 6 bases, leaving 7 bases not matched to a gene. From germline, CDR1 is SGHDT and CDR2 YYEEEE. The CDR3 protein is CASSLAGTGIGQPQHF. The CDR3 DNA reads as TGTGCCAGCAGCTTGGCAGGGACAGGGATCGGTCAGCCCCAGCATTTT. The full variable domain, completed using reference TRBV5-6 and TRBJ1-5, is DAGVTQSPTHLIKTRGQQVTLRCSPKSGHDTVSWYQQALGQGPQFIFQYYEEEERQRGNFPDRFSGHQFPNYSSELNVNALLLGDSALYLCASSLAGTGIGQPQHFGDGTRLSIL.

This chain connects TRBV28 to TRBJ1-2; 7 positions match TRBD1. The junction had 9 bases not matched to a gene; V was cut back by 4 bases and J by 4 bases. Germline-derived CDR1 and CDR2 are MDHEN and SYDVKM. The CDR3 length is 15 residues. The chain's CDR3 is CASSSPAGGSYGYTF. In DNA form, the CDR3 reads TGTGCCAGCAGTTCCCCCGCAGGGGGTAGCTATGGCTACACCTTC.

The chain employs TRBV9 and TRBJ1-2; perhaps TRBD1 as D (6 bases). The CDR3 loop spans 16 amino acids. With 1 base removed from V and 0 bases from J, the gap between germline ends came to 13 bases. Germline-derived CDR1 and CDR2 are SGDLS and YYNGEE. CDR3 coding DNA: TGTGCCAGCAGCGTAACAGCGGGGGCGGCTAACTATGGCTACACCTTC. It yields the protein CASSVTAGAANYGYTF.

This clone was observed a single time. V is TRBV4-1 and J is TRBJ2-5; D is uncertain. The CDR3 length is 15 residues. Germline loops: CDR1 MGHRA, CDR2 YSYEKL. Trimming took 7 bases from V and 1 from J, leaving 16 bases between them. The CDR3 sequence: CASTEWSGSQETQYF. In DNA, the CDR3 is TGCGCCAGCACCGAGTGGTCGGGTTCCCAAGAGACCCAGTACTTC.

The rearrangement joins TRBV9 to TRBJ1-4; 9 bases match TRBD1. CDR1 is SGDLS, CDR2 YYNGEE, per germline. V lost 2 bases to trimming and J lost 7 bases; unmatched junction nucleotides: 3. This CDR3 region has 14 residues. Here the CDR3 reads CASSVGTGTEKLFF. The CDR3, as DNA: TGTGCCAGCAGCGTTGGGACAGGGACTGAAAAACTGTTTTTT. Together with reference TRBV9 and TRBJ1-4, the CDR3 gives the full variable domain: DSGVTQTPKHLITATGQRVTLRCSPRSGDLSVYWYQQSLDQGLQFLIQYYNGEERAKGNILERFSAQQFPDLHSELNLSSLELGDSALYFCASSVGTGTEKLFFGSGTQLSVL.

The rearrangement joins TRBV27 to TRBJ1-1; D perhaps matches TRBD1 (5 bases). V lost 2 bases and J 5 bases, leaving 12 bases between the germline ends. The V gene's germline CDR1 is MNHEY and CDR2 SMNVEV (reference sequence). The CDR3 contains 14 residues. The CDR3 nucleotides read TGTGCCAGCAGTTTAACCTGGGGGGGGACTGAAGCTTTCTTT. Its translation is CASSLTWGGTEAFF.

The V gene is TRBV30, the J gene TRBJ2-6, with 10 nucleotides matching TRBD2. This CDR3 has 19 residues. Trimming removed 0 bases from V and 0 bases from J; junction bases left unmatched: 8. The germline V gene has CDR1 GTSNPN and CDR2 SVGIG (reference sequence). For the CDR3, the DNA is TGTGCCTGGAGTGTAAAGCTAGCGGGGGAGCTCTCTGGGGCCAACGTCCTGACTTTC. Residues: CAWSVKLAGELSGANVLTF.

The chain has TRBV9 and TRBJ2-2; D call uncertain. Germline V gene lookup returns CDR1 SGDLS and CDR2 YYNGEE. The CDR3 has 16 amino acids. V was pared by 3 bases and J by 0 bases, with 12 bases between. CDR3 sequence (DNA): TGTGCCAGCAGCGCCCCTCCCCCGGCGAACACCGGGGAGCTGTTTTTT. Translated: CASSAPPPANTGELFF.

The chain links TRBV5-8 to TRBJ1-5; possibly TRBD1 for D (6 bases). V shed 2 bases and J shed 12 bases, with 18 bases lying between them. Germline V gene data show CDR1 as SGHTS and CDR2 as YDEGEE. This CDR3 is built from 14 residues. The CDR3 reads CASSFGGTPGVQHF. The CDR3 DNA is TGTGCCAGCAGCTTCGGCGGAACCCCAGGGGTCCAGCATTTT.

The V gene is TRBV4-3, the J gene TRBJ2-3; possible D gene TRBD2, 6 bases. This CDR3 is 16 amino acids long. CDR1 is LGHNA, CDR2 YSLEER, per germline. V was shortened by 0 bases and J by 2 bases, with 12 bases between the two germline ends. CDR3 amino acids: CASSQDSGRNTDTQYF. The CDR3 DNA sequence: TGCGCCAGCAGCCAAGATTCAGGGAGGAACACAGATACGCAGTATTTT.

The chain carries TRBV27 and TRBJ2-1; D perhaps matches TRBD2 (5 bases). CDR3 length: 16 residues. Trimming took 3 bases from V and 10 from J, leaving 22 bases between them. Germline-derived CDR1 and CDR2 are MNHEY and SMNVEV (reference sequence). The CDR3 loop is CASSFIRLAYSGEQFF. The CDR3 DNA reads as TGTGCCAGCAGTTTTATTCGGCTAGCCTACTCGGGGGAGCAGTTCTTC.

The chain carries TRBV7-2 and TRBJ1-2; D perhaps matches TRBD1 (5 bases). Trimming removed 0 bases from V and 0 bases from J, with 20 bases in between. The CDR3 is made up of 19 amino acids. Per germline, CDR1 SGHTA and CDR2 FQGNSA. CDR3 residues: CASSLALIGAGNSNYGYTF. CDR3 in DNA: TGTGCCAGCAGCTTAGCGCTAATTGGGGCAGGGAATTCTAACTATGGCTACACCTTC.

This sequence joins TRBV18 and TRBJ1-2; 10 bases line up with TRBD1. The CDR3 runs to 15 residues. Per the germline V gene, CDR1 is KGHSH and CDR2 is LQKENI. V trimming: 5 bases; J trimming: 6 bases; junction bases outside the gene matches: 9. The CDR3 sequence is CASSTGQGRPNGYTF. As DNA, the CDR3 is TGTGCCAGCTCAACGGGACAGGGGCGACCAAATGGCTACACCTTC.

The chain joins TRBV7-9 to TRBJ1-1; 9 bases map to TRBD1. The CDR3 has 18 residues. V shed 5 bases, J shed 1 base, and the junction held 14 bases outside the gene matches. Germline assignment: CDR1 SEHNR and CDR2 FQNEAQ (reference sequence). The CDR3 sequence is CASSPIAGTGNRNTEAFF. The CDR3 DNA reads TGTGCCAGCAGCCCGATTGCCGGGACAGGGAATAGGAACACTGAAGCTTTCTTT. Using reference TRBV7-9 and TRBJ1-1 for the parts outside the CDR3, the full variable domain is DTGVSQNPRHKITKRGQNVTFRCDPISEHNRLYWYRQTLGQGPEFLTYFQNEAQLEKSRLLSDRFSAERPKGSFSTLEIQRTEQGDSAMYLCASSPIAGTGNRNTEAFFGQGTRLTVV.

This chain joins TRBV19 and TRBJ2-3; tentative D call: TRBD1 (6 bases). This CDR3 region has 14 residues. The germline gives CDR1 LNHDA, CDR2 SQIVND (reference sequence). Trimming took off 3 bases at V and 0 bases at J, with 7 bases between the two ends. The CDR3 sequence: CASSIGQSTDTQYF. CDR3 bases: TGTGCCAGTAGTATCGGACAGAGCACAGATACGCAGTATTTT.

This clone was detected once. This chain uses TRBV2 with TRBJ1-2, with a weak D call TRBD1 (5 bases). The CDR3 runs 13 residues. Germline V gene data show CDR1 as SNHLY and CDR2 as FYNNEI. V shed 4 bases and J shed 6 bases, with 12 bases lying between them. This CDR3 is CASSGAGINGYTF. CDR3 in DNA: TGTGCCAGCAGTGGGGCAGGGATCAATGGCTACACCTTC. The full variable domain, in which reference TRBV2 and TRBJ1-2 provide the parts outside the CDR3, is EPEVTQTPSHQVTQMGQEVILRCVPISNHLYFYWYRQILGQKVEFLVSFYNNEISEKSEIFDDQFSVERPDGSNFTLKIRSTKLEDSAMYFCASSGAGINGYTFGSGTRLTVV.

Note on this clone: Other DNA sequences within the sample encode an identical CDR3. The chain links TRBV5-1 to TRBJ2-2; perhaps TRBD1 as D (6 bases). V was clipped by 5 bases and J by 5 bases, with 16 bases between them. The CDR3 spans 15 residues. Germline CDR1 is SGHRS and CDR2 is YFSETQ. CDR3 DNA: TGCGCCAGCAGTTCTACAGGGCAGGGGACCGGGGAGCTGTTTTTT. It encodes CASSSTGQGTGELFF.

V usage is TRBV30 and J usage is TRBJ2-7, with TRBD1 as a possible D gene (5 bases). The length of the CDR3 is 15 residues. Between the trimmed V and J ends, which lost 0 bases and 4 bases, there was a span of 16 bases. The V gene's germline CDR1 is GTSNPN and CDR2 SVGIG (reference sequence). As DNA, the CDR3 is TGTGCCTGGAGTGTTCAGCAGGGCGCCCTATACGAGCAGTACTTC. This codes for CAWSVQQGALYEQYF.

The CDR3 DNA follows: TGCGCCAGCAGCCAGGGTTTTACGCAGTATTTT. This translates into CASSQGFTQYF. The chain combines TRBV5-1 with TRBJ2-3, with TRBD1 as a possible D gene (5 bases). V was cut by 4 bases and J by 8 bases, with 8 bases left in between. Germline values: CDR1 SGHRS, CDR2 YFSETQ. This CDR3 has 11 residues. Variable domain in full (rest from reference TRBV5-1 and TRBJ2-3): KAGVTQTPRYLIKTRGQQVTLSCSPISGHRSVSWYQQTPGQGLQFLFEYFSETQRNKGNFPGRFSGRQFSNSRSEMNVSTLELGDSALYLCASSQGFTQYFGPGTRLTVL.

The chain combines TRBV27 with TRBJ2-3; 12 nucleotides align to TRBD2. Germline-derived CDR1 and CDR2 are MNHEY and SMNVEV (reference sequence). The CDR3 consists of 15 residues. Trimming cost V 7 bases and J 3 bases; bases outside gene matches: 5. The CDR3, as DNA: TGTGCCAGCACTCGCGGACTAGCGGGGACAGATACGCAGTATTTT. As protein: CASTRGLAGTDTQYF.

In this sample, this clone turned up once. The gene calls are TRBV5-1 and TRBJ1-2; no firm D call. The CDR3 runs 16 residues. Trimming removed 0 bases at V and 0 bases at J, with 12 bases between. Germline V gene lookup returns CDR1 SGHRS and CDR2 YFSETQ. Here the CDR3 reads CASSLVAPRTNYGYTF. The CDR3 DNA reads as TGCGCCAGCAGCTTGGTAGCCCCCCGAACTAACTATGGCTACACCTTC. The full variable domain, its missing parts supplied by reference TRBV5-1 and TRBJ1-2, is KAGVTQTPRYLIKTRGQQVTLSCSPISGHRSVSWYQQTPGQGLQFLFEYFSETQRNKGNFPGRFSGRQFSNSRSEMNVSTLELGDSALYLCASSLVAPRTNYGYTFGSGTRLTVV.

This chain's CDR3 is CASSSARVSGNTIYF. CDR3 nucleotides: TGTGCCAGTAGTTCCGCTCGGGTCTCTGGAAACACCATATATTTT. The chain links TRBV19 to TRBJ1-3; D remains ambiguous. Trimming took 5 bases from V and 0 from J, leaving 11 bases between them. The CDR3 has 15 residues. CDR1 is LNHDA, CDR2 SQIVND, per germline (reference sequence).

This chain connects TRBV7-2 to TRBJ1-3; no clear D gene. V lost 5 bases and J lost 0, with 8 bases in between. Germline CDR1 reads SGHTA; CDR2 reads FQGNSA. The CDR3 length is 14 residues. CDR3 loop: CASSRAGSGNTIYF. DNA of the CDR3: TGTGCCAGCAGCAGAGCGGGCTCTGGAAACACCATATATTTT.

This chain joins TRBV4-3 and TRBJ2-3; 10 positions agree with TRBD2. The ends lost 0 bases at V and 10 bases at J; junction bases unmatched: 10. CDR1 LGHNA and CDR2 YSLEER come from the germline V gene. This CDR3 region has 16 residues. CDR3 coding DNA: TGCGCCAGCAGCCAAGATCGTTCAGCGGGGGGGAACGCGCAGTATTTT. Its protein is CASSQDRSAGGNAQYF.

The chain uses TRBV9 and TRBJ1-5; possibly TRBD1 for D (6 bases). This CDR3 comprises 14 residues. Trimming left V 8 bases short and J 6 bases short, with 18 bases between. CDR1 is SGDLS and CDR2 is YYNGEE in the germline V gene. CDR3 residues: CARGWTAGGQPQHF. The CDR3 bases are TGTGCCAGGGGCTGGACAGCGGGAGGTCAGCCCCAGCATTTT.

The CDR3 bases are TGTGCCACCAGTGATTGGCAGGGCACAGATACGCAGTATTTT. This translates into CATSDWQGTDTQYF. The gene calls are TRBV24-1 and TRBJ2-3; unclear D gene. CDR1 KGHDR and CDR2 SFDVKD come from the germline V gene. The CDR3 consists of 14 residues. Trimming removed 2 bases from V and 1 base from J, with 6 bases in between.

The chain links TRBV7-2 to TRBJ1-3; a weak D match, TRBD1 (5 bases). The CDR3 contains 16 residues. The germline gives CDR1 SGHTA, CDR2 FQGNSA. The ends were cut back, 1 base at V and 1 base at J, with 11 bases in the middle. The CDR3 DNA follows: TGTGCCAGCAGCTTAGTGGGACTGATGTCTGGAAACACCATATATTTT. Protein: CASSLVGLMSGNTIYF.